One and the same sample provided the 22 T cell receptor beta chains below, sequenced in a study of blood T cells in healthy people across ages. Then a second PCR, running about 7 to 11 cycles, was carried out with a sample-barcoded 5' primer and a J-beta primer mix. TCRdb re-derived calls from the 5' RACE reads in MiXCR, one entry per CDR3 protein. The data show 750,000 to 850,000 distinct CDR3 sequences, around 25% seen once. The data were also submitted as part of a second study, on T cells of mothers and their children.

Sequencing was carried out using blood. These TCRs come from a boy younger than 18 in good health.

The V call is TRBV6-2 or TRBV6-3, the J call TRBJ2-7; possibly TRBD1 for D (6 bases). CDR3 length: 15 amino acids. Trimming removed 2 bases from V and 4 bases from J, with 15 bases in between. The germline gives CDR1 MNHEY, CDR2 SVGEGT. In DNA form, the CDR3 reads TGTGCCAGCAGTTACGCAGGGGCGAGCTCATACGAGCAGTACTTC. This sequence encodes CASSYAGASSYEQYF.

The chain is built from TRBV29-1 and TRBJ2-5, with D uncertain. Trimming took off 3 bases at V and 5 bases at J, with 16 bases between the two ends. CDR3 length: 14 amino acids. Looked up from germline, CDR1 is SQVTM and CDR2 is ANQGSEA. The DNA for the CDR3 is TGCAGCGTTGAGGAGTTGGGATCCGGGGAGACCCAGTACTTC. Its translation: CSVEELGSGETQYF.

V usage is TRBV7-9 and J usage is TRBJ2-1; D perhaps matches TRBD1 (6 bases). CDR3 length: 17 amino acids. In germline, CDR1 is SEHNR, CDR2 FQNEAQ (reference sequence). V was cut by 3 bases and J by 7 bases, with 22 bases left in between. The CDR3 region is CASSFLTETGLSNEQFF. CDR3 bases: TGTGCCAGCAGCTTTCTTACCGAGACAGGTTTGTCGAATGAGCAGTTCTTC.

This clonotype has more than one count but fewer than ten. CDR3 nucleotide sequence: TGCGCCAGCAGCACCCAGGGGGGGCAAGGGTTCTACAATGAGCAGTTCTTC. This translates into CASSTQGGQGFYNEQFF. V is TRBV5-1 and J is TRBJ2-1; D could derive from TRBD1 or TRBD2 (7 bases each). The CDR3 is 17 residues long. V dropped 4 bases and J dropped 3 bases, with 20 bases sitting between them. The germline CDR1 and CDR2 sequences are SGHRS and YFSETQ. The entire variable domain, with the rest obtained from reference TRBV5-1 and TRBJ2-1, is as follows: KAGVTQTPRYLIKTRGQQVTLSCSPISGHRSVSWYQQTPGQGLQFLFEYFSETQRNKGNFPGRFSGRQFSNSRSEMNVSTLELGDSALYLCASSTQGGQGFYNEQFFGPGTRLTVL.

This clonotype has more than one count but fewer than ten. The J gene is TRBJ2-5, the V gene TRBV5-1, with D maybe TRBD2 (6 bases). Germline V gene sequence: CDR1 SGHRS, CDR2 YFSETQ. The V and J ends lost 4 bases and 5 bases respectively, with 18 bases between them. The length of the CDR3 is 15 residues. CDR3 DNA: TGCGCCAGCAGCCACTTTTTTATAGCGGCGGAGACCCAGTACTTC. Translated, it gives CASSHFFIAAETQYF.

The J gene is TRBJ1-1, the V gene TRBV6-1; 8 positions agree with TRBD1. The CDR3 length is 15 residues. CDR1 is MNHNS, CDR2 SASEGT, per germline. J lost 5 bases, V lost 7 bases, and 12 bases had no gene match. The CDR3 protein is CASKGQGARNTEAFF. CDR3 nucleotide sequence: TGTGCCAGCAAGGGCCAGGGGGCGCGAAATACTGAAGCTTTCTTT.

This clonotype was counted only a few times. The chain couples TRBV7-9 to TRBJ2-7; 8 bases match TRBD1. The length of the CDR3 is 14 residues. Trimming at V came to 6 bases and at J to 3 bases, leaving 7 bases not matched to a gene. Germline CDR1 and CDR2: SEHNR and FQNEAQ (reference sequence). CDR3: CASSYRDRYYEQYF. The CDR3 DNA reads TGTGCCAGCAGTTACCGGGACAGGTACTACGAGCAGTACTTC.

V gene TRBV9 combines with J gene TRBJ2-7; D is ambiguous. Trimming pared 3 bases from V and 1 base from J, leaving 11 bases between. CDR3 length equals 14 residues. The germline V gene encodes CDR1 SGDLS and CDR2 YYNGEE. The DNA for the CDR3 is TGTGCCAGCAGCGCCCCGGGCAAATCCTACGAGCAGTACTTC. It specifies CASSAPGKSYEQYF. Using reference TRBV9 and TRBJ2-7 for the parts outside the CDR3, the full variable domain is DSGVTQTPKHLITATGQRVTLRCSPRSGDLSVYWYQQSLDQGLQFLIQYYNGEERAKGNILERFSAQQFPDLHSELNLSSLELGDSALYFCASSAPGKSYEQYFGPGTRLTVT.

This chain links TRBV5-5 with TRBJ1-4; TRBD1 might be the D (5 bases). The V gene lost 0 bases and the J gene lost 6 bases, with 15 bases spanning the gap. The germline V gene encodes CDR1 SGHKS and CDR2 YYEKEE (reference sequence). The CDR3 loop spans 16 amino acids. CDR3 residues: CASSLASIGTDEKLFF. The CDR3 region has the DNA TGTGCCAGCAGCTTGGCATCAATCGGGACTGATGAAAAACTGTTTTTT.

The genes are TRBV20-1 and TRBJ2-7; the match to TRBD1 covers 9 bases. The CDR3 loop spans 13 amino acids. J was trimmed by 5 bases and V by 5 bases; bases with no gene match: 7. Germline CDR1 reads DFQATT; CDR2 reads SNEGSKA (reference sequence). This CDR3 reads CSAPGQGQDEQYF. The DNA for the CDR3 is TGCAGTGCTCCTGGACAGGGGCAAGACGAGCAGTACTTC.

This clonotype was seen more than once but under ten times. J is TRBJ2-7 and V is TRBV6-1; maybe TRBD2 (6 bases). This CDR3 contains 17 residues. The germline gives CDR1 MNHNS, CDR2 SASEGT. Trimming took off 5 bases at V and 0 bases at J, with 20 bases between the two ends. CDR3 nucleotide sequence: TGTGCCAGCAGTCTAGCTTCGGACTACCTGAGCTCCTACGAGCAGTACTTC. Amino acid sequence: CASSLASDYLSSYEQYF.

The rearrangement joins TRBV7-3 to TRBJ2-3; no clear D gene. Germline assignment: CDR1 SGHTA and CDR2 FQGTGA. V was clipped by 3 bases and J by 4 bases, with 8 bases between them. The CDR3 is made up of 13 amino acids. The chain's CDR3 is CASSFAVSDTQYF. As DNA, the CDR3 is TGTGCCAGCAGCTTTGCCGTTTCAGATACGCAGTATTTT.

The chain couples TRBV7-3 to TRBJ2-1; D gene ambiguous. The CDR3 contains 15 residues. Germline CDR1 is SGHTA and CDR2 is FQGTGA. V lost 5 bases and J 4 bases, leaving 15 bases between the germline ends. CDR3 sequence reads: CASSPRDTGYNEQFF. In nucleotides, the CDR3 is TGTGCCAGCAGCCCTCGAGACACCGGTTACAATGAGCAGTTCTTC.

This clonotype was observed a few times. The chain has TRBV27 and TRBJ2-2; 9 nucleotides line up with TRBD2. V shed 2 bases and J 4 bases; nucleotides not matched to a gene: 5. Germline V gene lookup returns CDR1 MNHEY and CDR2 SMNVEV (reference sequence). This CDR3 comprises 16 residues. CDR3 coding DNA: TGTGCCAGCAGTTTAGGGCGGCGGGGGGGCACCGGGGAGCTGTTTTTT. This translates into CASSLGRRGGTGELFF.

This clonotype was found a few times. This sequence joins TRBV7-9 and TRBJ2-7; 10 bases match TRBD1. The CDR3 loop spans 17 amino acids. Germline values: CDR1 SEHNR, CDR2 FQNEAQ (reference sequence). V lost 4 bases to trimming and J lost 7 bases; unmatched junction nucleotides: 16. The CDR3 spells CASSSRDRDRGWREQYF. In DNA form, the CDR3 reads TGTGCCAGCAGCTCTAGAGATCGGGACAGGGGATGGCGGGAGCAGTACTTC.

V is TRBV5-1 and J is TRBJ2-5, with TRBD2 matching over 14 bases. Germline-derived CDR1 and CDR2 are SGHRS and YFSETQ. V lost 3 bases, J lost 2 bases, and 3 bases stayed unmatched. The CDR3 has 16 amino acids. This chain's CDR3 is CASSWRTSGGQETQYF. The CDR3 bases are TGCGCCAGCAGCTGGCGGACTAGCGGGGGGCAAGAGACCCAGTACTTC.

This clonotype was picked up a small number of times. The J gene is TRBJ2-7, the V gene TRBV29-1; the match to TRBD1 covers 9 bases. This CDR3 comprises 14 residues. V trimming: 0 bases; J trimming: 5 bases; junction bases outside the gene matches: 5. From germline, CDR1 is SQVTM and CDR2 ANQGSEA. As DNA, the CDR3 is TGCAGCGTTGAAGATGGACGGACAGGGGACGAGCAGTACTTC. It specifies CSVEDGRTGDEQYF.

The genes are TRBV20-1 and TRBJ2-1; a weak D match, TRBD1 (6 bases). The CDR3 has 13 amino acids. Trimming removed 3 bases at V and 2 bases at J, with 8 bases between. In germline, CDR1 is DFQATT, CDR2 SNEGSKA (reference sequence). The CDR3 DNA is TGCAGTGCTAGCACAGGGCCCTACAATGAGCAGTTCTTC. As protein: CSASTGPYNEQFF.

The CDR3 sequence is CASSQDSFRYEQYF. The DNA of the CDR3 is TGCGCCAGCAGCCAAGACTCGTTCAGATACGAGCAGTACTTC. This sequence joins TRBV4-3 and TRBJ2-7; no firm D call. Germline V gene data show CDR1 as LGHNA and CDR2 as YSLEER. Trimming cost V 0 bases and J 4 bases, with 10 bases left between them. The length of the CDR3 is 14 residues.

The chain recombines TRBV11-2 with TRBJ2-7, with 7 positions matching TRBD2. From germline, CDR1 is SGHAT and CDR2 FQNNGV. Unmatched junction bases numbered 10, after V lost 0 bases and J lost 2 bases. The CDR3 loop spans 17 amino acids. CDR3 bases: TGTGCCAGCAGCTTAGATAGTGCGGGAGCGCCCACCTACGAGCAGTACTTC. Translation gives CASSLDSAGAPTYEQYF.

This clonotype was seen a handful of times. This chain links TRBV29-1 with TRBJ1-1; a possible D gene is TRBD1 (6 bases). CDR1 and CDR2 from the germline V gene are SQVTM and ANQGSEA. The V end lost 3 bases, the J end lost 4 bases, and 15 bases lay between the germline ends. The CDR3 is 14 residues long. This CDR3 is CSVEGARGATEAFF. CDR3 nucleotide sequence: TGCAGCGTTGAGGGGGCAAGGGGGGCCACTGAAGCTTTCTTT. The entire variable domain, with the rest obtained from reference TRBV29-1 and TRBJ1-1, is as follows: SAVISQKPSRDICQRGTSLTIQCQVDSQVTMMFWYRQQPGQSLTLIATANQGSEATYESGFVIDKFPISRPNLTFSTLTVSNMSPEDSSIYLCSVEGARGATEAFFGQGTRLTVV.

This clonotype was counted between two and nine times. The chain joins TRBV12-3 or TRBV12-4 to TRBJ2-2; D assignment may be TRBD1 or TRBD2 (6 bases each). The germline V and J ends were trimmed by 4 bases and 2 bases, with 17 bases remaining between them. There are 17 residues in the CDR3. The CDR3 nucleotides read TGTGCCAGCAGTTCCCCCCCCCGGGGGCGCAACACCGGGGAGCTGTTTTTT. Amino acid sequence: CASSSPPRGRNTGELFF.